The 10 T cell receptor beta chains listed next were all sequenced from one sample in a study of blood T cells in healthy people across ages. The authors ran a second PCR of roughly 6 to 11 cycles using a sample-barcoded 5' primer and a J-beta primer mix. One entry per CDR3 protein, called by TCRdb with MiXCR from the 5' RACE reads. The sample lists over 1,300,000 distinct CDR3 sequences, approximately 63% occurring once. Specimen: blood. All receptors come from a young man in good health.

About this clonotype itself: An end of the junction does not agree with germline; a read error may underlie this. This chain uses TRBV6-1 with TRBJ2-7; TRBD1 agrees at 10 bases. Germline V CDR1 and CDR2: MNHNS, SASEGT. The CDR3 runs to 15 residues. CDR3: CASKGNDRGLYEQYF. The CDR3 nucleotides read TGTGCAAGCAAAGGGAATGACAGGGGGCTTTACGAGCAGTACTTC.

The chain joins TRBV6-5 to TRBJ2-7; perhaps TRBD2 as D (6 bases). Near its end, the DNA agrees better with TRBJ2-5, so the J call may be wrong. There are 12 residues in the CDR3. Germline CDR1 MNHEY, CDR2 SVGAGI. The CDR3 DNA reads as TGTGCCAGCAGTTCCCCAGCGGGGACCCAGTACTTC. Translating gives CASSSPAGTQYF.

The gene calls are TRBV29-1 and TRBJ2-1; 9 bases line up with TRBD2. The DNA end lines up better with TRBJ2-7; the J call may be wrong. There are 14 residues in the CDR3. Germline V gives CDR1 SQVTM, CDR2 ANQGSEA. CDR3 loop: CSVLAGPLYNEQYF. The CDR3 DNA sequence: TGCAGCGTTCTAGCGGGGCCCCTATACAATGAGCAGTACTTC.

This chain joins TRBV25-1 and TRBJ2-7; D may be TRBD2 (5 bases). Germline assignment: CDR1 MGHDK and CDR2 SYGVNS. The CDR3 runs to 15 residues. Deletions cut 2 bases from V and 2 bases from J, with 13 bases between. CDR3: CASSEKALAPYEQYF. For the CDR3, the DNA is TGTGCCAGCAGTGAAAAGGCCCTAGCCCCCTACGAGCAGTACTTC.

This clonotype showed up just a few times. CDR3 DNA: TGTGCCAGCAGCGCCCCCAGTTCCGAGCAGTACTTC. It codes for CASSAPSSEQYF. The chain joins TRBV7-2 to TRBJ2-5, with D hard to call. The better agreement between TRBJ2-7 and the DNA end casts doubt on the J call. Germline CDR1 reads SGHTA; CDR2 reads FQGNSA. CDR3 size: 12 residues.

The rearrangement uses TRBV6-1 and TRBJ2-5, with D tentatively TRBD1 (6 bases). The CDR3 is 19 residues long. The germline V and J ends were trimmed by 0 bases and 5 bases, with 25 bases remaining between them. Germline V gene lookup returns CDR1 MNHNS and CDR2 SASEGT. The CDR3 DNA sequence: TGTGCCAGCAGTGAAGCGGCCACAGGGAATTTAGGGGTCTGGGAGACCCAGTACTTC. The encoded protein is CASSEAATGNLGVWETQYF.

The J gene is TRBJ1-5, the V gene TRBV24-1; 7 bases fit TRBD1. CDR1 KGHDR and CDR2 SFDVKD come from the germline V gene. CDR3 length: 14 residues. The ends lost 9 bases at V and 4 bases at J; junction bases unmatched: 8. Here the CDR3 reads CATRGGQDNQPQHF. CDR3 coding DNA: TGTGCCACCCGCGGAGGACAGGATAATCAGCCCCAGCATTTT.

The chain is built from TRBV12-3 or TRBV12-4 and TRBJ2-1; the D gene is possibly TRBD2 (6 bases). CDR3 length: 15 amino acids. The germline V and J ends were trimmed by 3 bases and 6 bases, with 15 bases remaining between them. CDR3 DNA: TGTGCCAGCAGTTTGGTAGCGGCCCACCCCAATGAGCAGTTCTTC. This translates into CASSLVAAHPNEQFF.

On this clonotype itself: The DNA is left out, because the CDR3 cannot be placed on it with certainty; the CDR3 is given as TCRdb lists it. This sequence joins TRBV11-1 and TRBJ2-3; TRBD1 is the table's D call and was not checked against the DNA. The germline V gene encodes CDR1 SGHAT and CDR2 FQDESV (reference sequence). The CDR3 comprises 21 residues, both ends counted. This CDR3 is CASRKGGRGYEQFFGPGTQYF.

The rearrangement links TRBV5-1 to TRBJ1-2; 8 bases are shared with TRBD1. With 3 bases clipped from V and 6 bases from J, the junction kept 7 bases outside the gene matches. Looked up from germline, CDR1 is SGHRS and CDR2 is YFSETQ. The CDR3 length is 14 residues. Here the CDR3 DNA reads TGCGCCAGCAGCTACCGACAGGGGAGCGATGGCTACACCTTC. This sequence encodes CASSYRQGSDGYTF.